This T cell receptor beta chain is drawn from a study of control samples from healthy donors and cancer patients. The V segment lost 4 bases and the J segment 5 bases; nucleotides outside the gene matches: 4. Looked up from germline, CDR1 is LNHNV and CDR2 is YYDKDF (reference sequence). This CDR3 is 14 amino acids long. Libraries were prepared by immunoSEQ multiplex PCR; TCRdb keeps only in-frame clonotypes and omits some of them. The repertoire holds 100,000 or so clones, roughly 90% seen once, with roughly 0.92% in the top ten. The TCR sequence derives from a woman younger than 45 in good health. The chain employs TRBV15 and TRBJ1-4; the match to TRBD1 covers 7 bases. The specimen was blood. DNA of the CDR3: TGTGCCACCAGCACCGGGACAGAGAATGAAAAACTGTTTTTT. It translates to CATSTGTENEKLFF.